The 17 T cell receptor beta chains below were found in one sample sequenced in a study. MiXCR was run by TCRdb on the RT-PCR reads, yielding one entry per CDR3 protein. The sample carries more than 550,000 distinct CDR3 sequences, 14% recorded once. Sequenced sample: memory CD4+ T cells from blood. These receptors were collected from a female donor in good health, serving as a healthy control.

The CDR3 is CASSGETGSGYEQFF. The CDR3 nucleotides are TGTGCCAGCTCAGGTGAGACAGGCTCAGGATATGAGCAGTTCTTC. The chain carries TRBV18 and TRBJ2-1; tentative D call: TRBD1 (6 bases). The CDR3 spans 15 residues. With 5 bases removed from V and 8 bases from J, the gap between germline ends came to 19 bases. CDR1 is KGHSH, CDR2 LQKENI, per germline.

The J gene is TRBJ1-5, the V gene TRBV12-3 or TRBV12-4, with D maybe TRBD1 (6 bases). The CDR3 length is 14 residues. The V end was cut by 1 base, the J end by 6 bases, with 10 bases between. The CDR3 loop is CASSLGGAVQPQHF. The CDR3 nucleotides read TGTGCCAGCAGTTTAGGGGGGGCAGTTCAGCCCCAGCATTTT.

This clonotype has ten or more counts. V gene TRBV6-5 combines with J gene TRBJ2-5; TRBD1 aligns across 9 bases. The ends lost 5 bases at V and 4 bases at J; junction bases unmatched: 5. Germline lookup yields CDR1 MNHEY and CDR2 SVGAGI. This CDR3 has 14 amino acids. CDR3 DNA sequence: TGTGCCAGCAGTCGGGACAGGGTAGGAGAGACCCAGTACTTC. This encodes CASSRDRVGETQYF.

This clonotype was detected ten times or more. The chain recombines TRBV28 with TRBJ2-2, with 7 bases lining up with TRBD2. The CDR3 is 16 amino acids. Germline CDR1 is MDHEN and CDR2 is SYDVKM. J lost 5 bases, V lost 1 base, and 7 bases had no gene match. The CDR3 reads CASSLSGRARTGELFF. CDR3 DNA sequence: TGTGCCAGCAGTTTATCAGGGAGGGCTCGGACCGGGGAGCTGTTTTTT.

CDR3 loop: CSARDLTNTGELFF. The CDR3 DNA reads as TGCAGTGCTAGAGATCTGACGAACACCGGGGAGCTGTTTTTT. J is TRBJ2-2 and V is TRBV20-1; no clear D gene. The ends were cut back, 0 bases at V and 0 bases at J, with 5 bases in the middle. CDR3 length: 14 residues. Germline V gene lookup returns CDR1 DFQATT and CDR2 SNEGSKA (reference sequence).

The chain links TRBV4-3 to TRBJ2-5; 8 positions match TRBD2. The CDR3 has 15 amino acids. V shed 0 bases and J 4 bases; nucleotides not matched to a gene: 4. CDR1 is LGHNA and CDR2 is YSLEER in the germline V gene. Here the CDR3 DNA reads TGCGCCAGCAGCCAAGATCTAGCGGGTTTAGAGACCCAGTACTTC. Its protein is CASSQDLAGLETQYF.

This chain joins TRBV6-5 and TRBJ2-1; TRBD2 matches at 9 bases. The CDR3 sequence is 16 residues long. V lost 7 bases to trimming and J lost 6 bases; unmatched junction nucleotides: 13. Germline-derived CDR1 and CDR2 are MNHEY and SVGAGI. This chain's CDR3 is CASTRSGSGFANEQFF. Written as DNA, the CDR3 is TGTGCCAGCACCCGTAGCGGGAGCGGGTTTGCCAATGAGCAGTTCTTC.

This clonotype occurred a few times. This sequence joins TRBV7-9 and TRBJ2-7; 10 positions match TRBD2. The CDR3 loop spans 15 amino acids. Losses at the gene ends were 2 bases for V and 5 bases for J; bases not matched to a gene: 6. Germline V gene lookup returns CDR1 SEHNR and CDR2 FQNEAQ (reference sequence). DNA of the CDR3: TGTGCCAGCAGCTTATCCCTAGCGGGAGTCCACGAGCAGTACTTC. Residues: CASSLSLAGVHEQYF.

This clonotype was recorded at least ten times. This chain joins TRBV9 and TRBJ2-4, with D perhaps TRBD1 (6 bases). Germline V CDR1 and CDR2: SGDLS, YYNGEE. This CDR3 spans 13 amino acids. V lost 3 bases to trimming and J lost 7 bases, with 11 bases between them. CDR3 sequence reads: CASSAAGANIQYF. For the CDR3, the DNA is TGTGCCAGCAGCGCTGCAGGGGCTAACATTCAGTACTTC.

This clonotype has more than one count but fewer than ten. The chain combines TRBV20-1 with TRBJ1-1; D ambiguous. This CDR3 is 14 amino acids long. V was cut by 4 bases and J by 1 base, with 13 bases left in between. CDR1 and CDR2 (germline): DFQATT, SNEGSKA (reference sequence). The CDR3 protein is CSATQASGNTEAFF. The CDR3 DNA follows: TGCAGTGCTACCCAGGCGTCCGGGAACACTGAAGCTTTCTTT.

This chain connects TRBV7-2 to TRBJ2-7, with TRBD2 identical over 7 bases. Trimming cost V 4 bases and J 2 bases; bases outside gene matches: 11. This CDR3 contains 16 residues. Looked up from germline, CDR1 is SGHTA and CDR2 is FQGNSA. The CDR3 loop reads CASSSAGSGFPYEQYF. CDR3 in DNA: TGTGCCAGCAGCTCCGCGGGTAGCGGGTTCCCCTACGAGCAGTACTTC.

At least ten counts were recorded for this clonotype. This rearrangement joins TRBV5-1 to TRBJ1-1; TRBD1 aligns across 11 bases. The CDR3 loop spans 15 amino acids. The V gene's germline CDR1 is SGHRS and CDR2 YFSETQ. V was clipped by 0 bases and J by 5 bases; unmatched bases: 3. CDR3 loop: CASSLAGQGATEAFF. CDR3 sequence (DNA): TGCGCCAGCAGCTTGGCCGGACAGGGGGCGACTGAAGCTTTCTTT.

This clonotype was counted between two and nine times. The V gene is TRBV28, the J gene TRBJ1-1; tentatively, D is TRBD1 (6 bases). In germline, CDR1 is MDHEN, CDR2 SYDVKM. V shed 9 bases and J shed 0 bases, with 17 bases lying between them. The CDR3 runs 15 residues. The CDR3 is CASHLGGRVNTEAFF. The DNA for the CDR3 is TGTGCCAGTCACCTGGGGGGGCGCGTGAACACTGAAGCTTTCTTT. The entire variable domain, with the rest obtained from reference TRBV28 and TRBJ1-1, is as follows: DVKVTQSSRYLVKRTGEKVFLECVQDMDHENMFWYRQDPGLGLRLIYFSYDVKMKEKGDIPEGYSVSREKKERFSLILESASTNQTSMYLCASHLGGRVNTEAFFGQGTRLTVV.

The genes are TRBV29-1 and TRBJ2-7; D is perhaps TRBD2 (6 bases). The CDR3 loop spans 14 amino acids. Trimming cost V 5 bases and J 1 base, with 15 bases left between them. Germline-derived CDR1 and CDR2 are SQVTM and ANQGSEA. DNA of the CDR3: TGCAGCGTTCGGACCGGGACTGATTCCTACGAGCAGTACTTC. Translated, it gives CSVRTGTDSYEQYF.

The chain joins TRBV20-1 to TRBJ2-7; 8 nucleotides align to TRBD2. Germline loops: CDR1 DFQATT, CDR2 SNEGSKA (reference sequence). After removal of 6 bases from V and 6 bases from J, the junction contained 19 bases not matched to a gene. This CDR3 spans 16 amino acids. As DNA, the CDR3 is TGCAGTGCCCCTAGGGCGCGGGGGGACACCACCCGCGAGCAGTACTTC. It yields the protein CSAPRARGDTTREQYF.

The J gene is TRBJ1-2, the V gene TRBV7-9, with no clear D. Trimming stripped 4 bases from V and 6 bases from J, with 9 bases between. This CDR3 comprises 12 residues. Germline CDR1 SEHNR, CDR2 FQNEAQ (reference sequence). In nucleotides, the CDR3 is TGTGCCAGCAGCTATTATGCTGATGGCTACACCTTC. It encodes CASSYYADGYTF.

In its sample, this clonotype was seen once. The chain employs TRBV10-3 and TRBJ1-4; D is perhaps TRBD1 (5 bases). Germline V gene lookup returns CDR1 ENHRY and CDR2 SYGVKD. The length of the CDR3 is 14 residues. V was cut by 2 bases and J by 8 bases, with 12 bases left in between. CDR3 amino acids: CAISEHGGEEKLFF. For the CDR3, the DNA is TGTGCCATCAGTGAGCACGGAGGGGAAGAAAAACTGTTTTTT.